Listed here are 25 T cell receptor beta chains from one sample, sequenced in a study of memory CD4+ T cells and cytomegalovirus serostatus. TCRdb keeps only in-frame clones here, not all; method: immunoSEQ multiplex PCR. This table holds about 58,000 clones, approximately 82% found once. Single viable CD3+CD4+CD8-CD45RO+ cells were sorted as the memory CD4+ T cells. Sequenced input: memory CD4+ T cells from blood. These receptors were collected from an adult in good health and CMV-seronegative. Some clones in this sample may be carry-over from other donors' samples.

The genes are TRBV5-5 and TRBJ2-1; the D gene is possibly TRBD2 (6 bases). This CDR3 is built from 13 residues. From germline, CDR1 is SGHKS and CDR2 YYEKEE (reference sequence). Trimming removed 4 bases at V and 10 bases at J, with 15 bases between. The CDR3 here is CASSGMGTGEQFF. CDR3 nucleotide sequence: TGTGCCAGCAGCGGGATGGGGACTGGGGAGCAGTTCTTC.

Points on this clone: This sample includes further DNA sequences coding for the same CDR3. The chain is built from TRBV19 and TRBJ1-1; D possibly corresponds to TRBD1 (5 bases). V lost 1 base to trimming and J lost 1 base, with 7 bases between them. The germline V gene encodes CDR1 LNHDA and CDR2 SQIVND (reference sequence). CDR3 size: 14 residues. CDR3 nucleotide sequence: TGTGCCAGTAGTATAGGCGGGGGGAACACTGAAGCTTTCTTT. This sequence encodes CASSIGGGNTEAFF.

The CDR3 DNA reads as TGTGCCAGCAGCCCGAGGGACCGCTCCTACAATGAGCAGTTCTTC. This sequence encodes CASSPRDRSYNEQFF. The J gene is TRBJ2-1, the V gene TRBV5-4; D possibly uses TRBD1 or TRBD2 (5 bases each). Germline-derived CDR1 and CDR2 are SGHNT and YYREEE (reference sequence). This CDR3 region has 15 residues. V lost 4 bases to trimming and J lost 0 bases, with 11 bases between them.

This clone has just one count. This chain links TRBV6-1 with TRBJ1-1, with D maybe TRBD1 (5 bases). The CDR3 length is 14 residues. The germline gives CDR1 MNHNS, CDR2 SASEGT. The V and J ends lost 6 bases and 4 bases respectively, with 15 bases between them. In nucleotides, the CDR3 is TGTGCCAGCAGCCCTAGGAGGGGTGTCACTGAAGCTTTCTTT. This translates into CASSPRRGVTEAFF.

The chain uses TRBV6-4 and TRBJ2-1; 8 nucleotides align to TRBD2. CDR3 length equals 15 residues. Trimming removed 10 bases from V and 5 bases from J; junction bases left unmatched: 13. CDR1 MRHNA and CDR2 SNTAGT come from the germline V gene. As DNA, the CDR3 is TGTGCCACCTCACCCGCGGGAGGCTGGGACAATGAGCAGTTCTTC. It yields the protein CATSPAGGWDNEQFF.

The J gene is TRBJ1-3, the V gene TRBV7-9; D possibly corresponds to TRBD1 (5 bases). Germline CDR1 reads SEHNR; CDR2 reads FQNEAQ (reference sequence). V shed 2 bases and J shed 5 bases, with 19 bases lying between them. The CDR3 consists of 17 residues. The CDR3 sequence: CASSLTYSRVERNTIYF. The CDR3 DNA reads TGTGCCAGCAGCTTAACGTATAGCAGGGTAGAGAGAAACACCATATATTTT.

The J gene is TRBJ2-7, the V gene TRBV6-1; maybe TRBD1 (6 bases). CDR1 is MNHNS and CDR2 is SASEGT in the germline V gene. The ends were cut back, 6 bases at V and 2 bases at J, with 14 bases in the middle. The CDR3 sequence is 14 residues long. CDR3 DNA sequence: TGTGCCAGCAGCCGGACAGCGCCCGCCTACGAGCAGTACTTC. As protein: CASSRTAPAYEQYF.

This clone was detected a few times. The rearrangement links TRBV30 to TRBJ1-3; D is ambiguous. Trimming pared 3 bases from V and 1 base from J, leaving 1 base between. CDR3 length: 11 amino acids. Per germline, CDR1 GTSNPN and CDR2 SVGIG (reference sequence). The DNA for the CDR3 is TGTGCCTGGAGGTCTGGAAACACCATATATTTT. Translated, it gives CAWRSGNTIYF.

The V and J genes are TRBV7-9 and TRBJ2-7; 7 nucleotides match TRBD2. Per the germline V gene, CDR1 is SEHNR and CDR2 is FQNEAQ (reference sequence). V was clipped by 1 base and J by 2 bases; unmatched bases: 14. The CDR3 sequence is 18 residues long. CDR3 protein: CASSLVGGGKDFTYEQYF. CDR3 nucleotide sequence: TGTGCCAGCAGCTTAGTGGGGGGAGGGAAAGATTTCACCTACGAGCAGTACTTC.

The chain carries TRBV6-6 and TRBJ2-7; D uncertain. The length of the CDR3 is 14 residues. V lost 7 bases and J lost 0, with 13 bases in between. Germline lookup yields CDR1 MNHNY and CDR2 SVGAGI (reference sequence). The CDR3 coding sequence is TGTGCCAGCATCCGACGGCAGGACTCCTACGAGCAGTACTTC. Translation gives CASIRRQDSYEQYF.

This rearrangement joins TRBV6-6 to TRBJ1-1; perhaps TRBD1 as D (5 bases). The CDR3 spans 14 residues. With 6 bases removed from V and 4 bases from J, the gap between germline ends came to 15 bases. Germline V gene sequence: CDR1 MNHNY, CDR2 SVGAGI (reference sequence). The chain's CDR3 is CASSPQEARTEAFF. CDR3 bases: TGTGCCAGCAGCCCACAGGAGGCTCGCACTGAAGCTTTCTTT.

This chain uses TRBV5-1 with TRBJ2-1; 15 nucleotides agree with TRBD2. The germline V gene encodes CDR1 SGHRS and CDR2 YFSETQ. V trimming: 6 bases; J trimming: 10 bases; junction bases outside the gene matches: 11. The CDR3 runs to 16 residues. CDR3 region: CASTRDGLAGGWEQFF. As DNA, the CDR3 is TGCGCCAGCACCAGGGACGGACTAGCGGGAGGGTGGGAGCAGTTCTTC.

The V gene is TRBV6-6, the J gene TRBJ1-2, with 8 bases that match TRBD1. CDR1 and CDR2 (germline): MNHNY, SVGAGI (reference sequence). The CDR3 runs to 14 residues. Trimming took 7 bases from V and 8 from J; bases not matched to a gene: 12. The CDR3: CASNPGGPTLGYTF. For the CDR3, the DNA is TGTGCCAGCAATCCAGGGGGCCCAACCCTGGGCTACACCTTC.

The chain joins TRBV4-1 to TRBJ2-1, with D possibly being TRBD2 (5 bases). V was cut by 4 bases and J by 0 bases, with 10 bases left in between. CDR3 length: 15 residues. The germline V gene has CDR1 MGHRA and CDR2 YSYEKL. As DNA, the CDR3 is TGCGCCAGCAGCCTCCGGGAAAGCTCCTACAATGAGCAGTTCTTC. It yields the protein CASSLRESSYNEQFF.

This clone has a single count. The chain recombines TRBV9 with TRBJ1-2; a possible D gene is TRBD1 (5 bases). CDR1 and CDR2 (germline): SGDLS, YYNGEE. With 2 bases removed from V and 4 bases from J, the gap between germline ends came to 15 bases. This CDR3 comprises 15 residues. CDR3 DNA sequence: TGTGCCAGCAGCGTTGGGGGGTCAGGCGGCTATGGCTACACCTTC. It is translated as CASSVGGSGGYGYTF. The full variable domain, completed using reference TRBV9 and TRBJ1-2, is DSGVTQTPKHLITATGQRVTLRCSPRSGDLSVYWYQQSLDQGLQFLIQYYNGEERAKGNILERFSAQQFPDLHSELNLSSLELGDSALYFCASSVGGSGGYGYTFGSGTRLTVV.

For this clone: Other DNA variants within this sample encode the same CDR3. CDR3 in amino acids: CASSLQGANTGELFF. In DNA form, the CDR3 reads TGTGCCAGCAGCTTACAGGGGGCGAACACCGGGGAGCTGTTTTTT. The chain is built from TRBV7-2 and TRBJ2-2, with 7 bases matching TRBD1. Germline assignment: CDR1 SGHTA and CDR2 FQGNSA. Germline trimming cut 2 bases from V and 0 bases from J; bases unmatched to any gene: 0. The CDR3 length is 15 residues.

This chain joins TRBV4-2 and TRBJ2-2, with D perhaps matching TRBD2 (5 bases). The CDR3 spans 15 residues. Germline CDR1 and CDR2: LGHNA and YNFKEQ. The V end lost 0 bases, the J end lost 3 bases, and 8 bases lay between the germline ends. The CDR3 DNA reads as TGTGCCAGCAGCCAAGACGGGGTCTACACCGGGGAGCTGTTTTTT. Amino acids: CASSQDGVYTGELFF.

The V call is TRBV28, the J call TRBJ1-5, with 9 nucleotides matching TRBD1. CDR1 and CDR2 (germline): MDHEN, SYDVKM. This CDR3 is built from 15 residues. After removal of 6 bases from V and 9 bases from J, the junction contained 12 bases not matched to a gene. The CDR3 bases are TGTGCCAGCAGATCACCCGGGACAGGGCTAAGGCCCCAGCATTTT. Protein: CASRSPGTGLRPQHF.

The rearrangement uses TRBV7-2 and TRBJ2-7; D remains ambiguous. The CDR3 spans 12 residues. V lost 1 base and J 2 bases, leaving 3 bases between the germline ends. The V gene's germline CDR1 is SGHTA and CDR2 FQGNSA. CDR3 sequence (DNA): TGTGCCAGCAGCTTAGTCGCCTACGAGCAGTACTTC. Protein: CASSLVAYEQYF.

The CDR3 here is CASSLVRAGDDEQYF. Written as DNA, the CDR3 is TGTGCCAGCAGCTTAGTCCGCGCGGGAGACGACGAGCAGTACTTC. The chain carries TRBV11-2 and TRBJ2-7, with TRBD2 matching over 7 bases. The CDR3 extends over 15 amino acids. Germline CDR1 reads SGHAT; CDR2 reads FQNNGV. The J segment lost 5 bases and the V segment lost 1 base, leaving 8 bases of the junction unmatched.

The table lists this clone with a few counts. The chain employs TRBV2 and TRBJ1-5; no clear D. The CDR3 runs to 13 residues. Germline V gives CDR1 SNHLY, CDR2 FYNNEI. V was trimmed by 9 bases and J by 0 bases, leaving 9 bases between them. This CDR3 is CASRGDSNQPQHF. For the CDR3, the DNA is TGTGCCAGTAGAGGCGATAGCAATCAGCCCCAGCATTTT.

This chain links TRBV7-9 with TRBJ2-7; TRBD2 matches at 11 bases. The CDR3 length is 15 residues. The V segment lost 5 bases and the J segment 3 bases; nucleotides outside the gene matches: 6. CDR1 and CDR2 from the germline V gene are SEHNR and FQNEAQ (reference sequence). The DNA for the CDR3 is TGTGCCAGCAGCCCGCGGGGACTAGCGGTCTACGAGCAGTACTTC. As protein: CASSPRGLAVYEQYF.

This chain uses TRBV15 with TRBJ2-7; the D is unclear. The CDR3 sequence is 15 residues long. V lost 0 bases, J lost 6 bases, and 15 bases lay in between. CDR1 LNHNV and CDR2 YYDKDF come from the germline V gene (reference sequence). CDR3: CATSRDNVRPGEQYF. Written as DNA, the CDR3 is TGTGCCACCAGCAGAGATAACGTCCGGCCGGGCGAGCAGTACTTC.

V and J are TRBV5-1 and TRBJ2-3; D gene ambiguous. Germline-derived CDR1 and CDR2 are SGHRS and YFSETQ. The V end was cut by 0 bases, the J end by 0 bases, with 5 bases between. The CDR3 runs 14 residues. CDR3 sequence: CASSLALSTDTQYF. The CDR3 DNA sequence: TGCGCCAGCAGCTTGGCCCTTAGCACAGATACGCAGTATTTT. The whole variable domain, remainder taken from reference TRBV5-1 and TRBJ2-3, is KAGVTQTPRYLIKTRGQQVTLSCSPISGHRSVSWYQQTPGQGLQFLFEYFSETQRNKGNFPGRFSGRQFSNSRSEMNVSTLELGDSALYLCASSLALSTDTQYFGPGTRLTVL.

This sequence joins TRBV13 and TRBJ2-5, with 8 bases fitting TRBD2. This CDR3 is built from 13 residues. Germline assignment: CDR1 PRHDT and CDR2 FYEKMQ (reference sequence). The ends lost 11 bases at V and 2 bases at J; junction bases unmatched: 7. In nucleotides, the CDR3 is TGTGCCGGTAGCGGGAAGCGACAAGAGACCCAGTACTTC. Residues: CAGSGKRQETQYF.